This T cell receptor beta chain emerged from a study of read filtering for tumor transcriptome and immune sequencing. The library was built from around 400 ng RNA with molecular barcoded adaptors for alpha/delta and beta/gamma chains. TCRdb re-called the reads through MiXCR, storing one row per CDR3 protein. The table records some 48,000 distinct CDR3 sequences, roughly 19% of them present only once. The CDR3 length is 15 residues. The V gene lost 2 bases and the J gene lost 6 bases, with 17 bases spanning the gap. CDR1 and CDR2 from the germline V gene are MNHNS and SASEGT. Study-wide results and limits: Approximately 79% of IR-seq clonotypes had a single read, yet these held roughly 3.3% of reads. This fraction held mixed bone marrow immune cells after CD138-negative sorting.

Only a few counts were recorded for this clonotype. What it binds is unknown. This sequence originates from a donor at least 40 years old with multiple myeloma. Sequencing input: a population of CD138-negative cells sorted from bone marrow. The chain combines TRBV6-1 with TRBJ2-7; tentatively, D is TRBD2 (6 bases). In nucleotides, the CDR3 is TGTGCCAGCAGTGAATCGACTAGTTTCCCGGTCGAGCAGTACTTC. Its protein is CASSESTSFPVEQYF.